The 10 T cell receptor beta chains below were found in one sample sequenced in a study of shared clonotypes between healthy human individuals. Profiling relied on immunoSEQ multiplex PCR, and the TCRdb table lists in-frame clones only, not all of them. The data show approximately 840,000 clones, 96% seen once. Terminally differentiated effector memory CD45RA+ cells were excluded from the naive CD8 cells, which were CD45RO-negative and positively selected for CCR7. Material for sequencing was naive CD8+ T cells sorted from blood. The receptors were sampled from a man younger than 40 in good health.

The chain links TRBV5-5 to TRBJ2-7; 7 bases fit TRBD1. The CDR3 extends over 13 amino acids. J gave up 5 bases and V 3 bases, and 5 bases lay outside the gene matches. Germline-derived CDR1 and CDR2 are SGHKS and YYEKEE (reference sequence). The CDR3 DNA reads TGTGCCAGCAGCTCGAGACAGGGCCACGAGCAGTACTTC. Translated: CASSSRQGHEQYF.

As regards this clone: One end of the junction varies from germline; a read error may be responsible. This rearrangement joins TRBV30 to TRBJ2-5, with D tentatively TRBD1 (5 bases). CDR1 and CDR2 (germline): GTSNPN, SVGIG (reference sequence). The CDR3 consists of 16 residues. The CDR3 here is CAWSVGAGRHQDTQYF. As DNA, the CDR3 is TGTGCCTGGAGTGTTGGGGCTGGGCGACACCAAGATACCCAGTACTTC. The full variable domain, rest sourced from reference TRBV30 and TRBJ2-5, is SQTIHQWPATLVQPVGSPLSLECTVEGTSNPNLYWYRQAAGRGLQLLFYSVGIGQISSEVPQNLSASRPQDRQFILSSKKLLLSDSGFYLCAWSVGAGRHQDTQYFGPGTRLLVL.

The chain uses TRBV30 and TRBJ2-1, with D hard to call. With 1 base removed from V and 6 bases from J, the gap between germline ends came to 10 bases. Germline V gene data show CDR1 as GTSNPN and CDR2 as SVGIG (reference sequence). The CDR3 runs to 13 residues. For the CDR3, the DNA is TGTGCCTGGAGTGACGGCAGATCCAATGAGCAGTTCTTC. Translated: CAWSDGRSNEQFF.

V usage is TRBV19 and J usage is TRBJ1-1; D not certain. This CDR3 comprises 14 residues. Germline loops: CDR1 LNHDA, CDR2 SQIVND (reference sequence). The V end was cut by 5 bases, the J end by 0 bases, with 10 bases between. Here the CDR3 reads CASSQTKMNTEAFF. CDR3 nucleotides: TGTGCCAGTAGTCAAACTAAGATGAACACTGAAGCTTTCTTT.

This chain joins TRBV2 and TRBJ1-4; no definite D call. The CDR3 has 15 amino acids. CDR1 is SNHLY and CDR2 is FYNNEI in the germline V gene. Trimming took off 5 bases at V and 8 bases at J, with 18 bases between the two ends. The CDR3 loop is CASSNTGSRGEKLFF. CDR3 sequence (DNA): TGTGCCAGCAGTAACACGGGAAGCCGCGGCGAAAAACTGTTTTTT.

V gene TRBV12-5 combines with J gene TRBJ1-5; no reliable D call. V was pared by 2 bases and J by 0 bases, with 20 bases between. Germline-derived CDR1 and CDR2 are LGHNT and FRNRAP. This CDR3 has 19 amino acids. Here the CDR3 reads CASGLRSSSRTYSNQPQHF. As DNA, the CDR3 is TGTGCTAGTGGTTTGAGGTCCTCGAGCAGGACTTATAGCAATCAGCCCCAGCATTTT.

The V call is TRBV6-5, the J call TRBJ1-4; D uncertain. The V and J ends lost 0 bases and 12 bases respectively, with 14 bases between them. This CDR3 spans 14 amino acids. Germline values: CDR1 MNHEY, CDR2 SVGAGI. The CDR3 loop is CASSYSASSEELFF. CDR3 nucleotide sequence: TGTGCCAGCAGTTACTCGGCGTCGTCAGAGGAACTGTTTTTT.

V and J are TRBV23-1 and TRBJ1-4; D is uncertain. TRBV23-1 is flagged as an ORF with uncertain function. With 0 bases removed from V and 5 bases from J, the gap between germline ends came to 13 bases. The length of the CDR3 is 16 residues. This CDR3 reads CASSQSCAERNEKLFF. The DNA for the CDR3 is TGCGCCAGCAGTCAATCTTGCGCAGAAAGGAATGAAAAACTGTTTTTT.

The chain has TRBV18 and TRBJ1-3, with D unresolved. The CDR3 covers 12 residues. Germline V gives CDR1 KGHSH, CDR2 LQKENI. V lost 3 bases and J lost 8, with 8 bases in between. The CDR3 loop reads CASSPGEDTIYF. DNA of the CDR3: TGTGCCAGCTCACCCGGAGAGGACACCATATATTTT.

The V call is TRBV27, the J call TRBJ2-7; D perhaps matches TRBD1 (6 bases). The CDR3 runs to 11 residues. Germline lookup yields CDR1 MNHEY and CDR2 SMNVEV (reference sequence). The germline V and J ends were trimmed by 8 bases and 6 bases, with 11 bases remaining between them. The CDR3 loop reads CASSARGEQYF. For the CDR3, the DNA is TGTGCCAGCTCAGCCAGGGGCGAGCAGTACTTC.